This TCR beta chain originates from a study of blood T cell repertoires in COVID-19. The overall study: PBMCs, B-cell-depleted T cells, or T cells were the source of the cDNA or gDNA that made up the material.

TCRdb keeps only in-frame clones here, not all; method: immunoSEQ multiplex PCR. The table lists 110,000 or so clones, approximately 87% of them singletons. V was cut by 4 bases and J by 2 bases, with 11 bases left in between. The germline V gene has CDR1 MNHEY and CDR2 SVGAGI. The CDR3 length is 14 residues. The source is a man in his 70s who had recovered from COVID-19. The sequencing input was peripheral blood. The rearrangement joins TRBV6-5 to TRBJ2-5; D may be TRBD1 (5 bases). The DNA of the CDR3 is TGTGCCAGCAGTTGGGGCGTGGGACAAGAGACCCAGTACTTC. The encoded protein is CASSWGVGQETQYF.